This TCR beta chain was profiled in a study of blood T cell repertoires in COVID-19. Study context: Donors in the United States, Italy and Spain gave samples during acute or convalescent COVID-19.

V shed 6 bases and J 4 bases; nucleotides not matched to a gene: 3. Germline CDR1 is MNHNY and CDR2 is SVGAGI (reference sequence). CDR3 length equals 14 residues. The method was immunoSEQ multiplex PCR; TCRdb's version includes in-frame clones alone and lacks a portion of them. The table lists 400,000 to 550,000 clones, around 88% of them singletons. The specimen was peripheral blood. The rearrangement uses TRBV6-6 and TRBJ2-2; 9 bases fit TRBD1. This sequence was found in a woman aged 30 to 39 with acute or convalescent COVID-19. For the CDR3, the DNA is TGTGCCAGCAGCACGACAGGGGGCACCGGGGAGCTGTTTTTT. Protein: CASSTTGGTGELFF.